Listed here is a single T cell receptor beta chain. This CDR3 has 15 residues. The V and J ends lost 5 bases and 5 bases respectively, with 18 bases between them. Germline V gene lookup returns CDR1 LNHDA and CDR2 SQIVND (reference sequence). These data are taken from a study of identifying expanded T cells in peripheral blood. The method was immunoSEQ multiplex PCR; TCRdb's version includes in-frame clones alone and lacks a portion of them. The table includes roughly 84,000 clones, approximately 90% detected once. The clonotype comes from a person between 18 and 75 years old in good health. Specimen: blood. The chain joins TRBV19 to TRBJ2-5, with TRBD1 as a possible D gene (5 bases). Here the CDR3 reads CASSPSVGRTETQYF. CDR3 DNA: TGTGCCAGTAGTCCCTCGGTGGGGCGCACGGAGACCCAGTACTTC. The variable domain in full, with the rest retrieved from reference TRBV19 and TRBJ2-5, is DGGITQSPKYLFRKEGQNVTLSCEQNLNHDAMYWYRQDPGQGLRLIYYSQIVNDFQKGDIAEGYSVSREKKESFPLTVTSAQKNPTAFYLCASSPSVGRTETQYFGPGTRLLVL.